This T cell receptor (beta chain) was captured in a study of T-cell reconstitution after alpha-beta-depleted transplantation in children. The CDR3 is made up of 15 amino acids. CDR1 and CDR2 (germline): DFQATT, SNEGSKA (reference sequence). V was pared by 3 bases and J by 4 bases, with 18 bases between. The authors prepared the TCRbeta library with unique molecular identifiers. Each CDR3 protein gets one entry after TCRdb re-called the PCR reads with MiXCR. The sample records 190,000 or so distinct CDR3 sequences, more than 14% being singletons. The table lists this clonotype with many counts. The chain employs TRBV20-1 and TRBJ2-5; tentative D call: TRBD1 (5 bases). The receptor was derived from a human donor who donated a stem cell graft to a child with acute lymphoblastic leukemia. This specimen consisted of PBMCs from the stem cell graft donor, obtained from the stem cell graft. The CDR3 DNA follows: TGCAGTGCTAGCAGGGTAGCAATCGGTCGAGAGACCCAGTACTTC. Protein product: CSASRVAIGRETQYF.